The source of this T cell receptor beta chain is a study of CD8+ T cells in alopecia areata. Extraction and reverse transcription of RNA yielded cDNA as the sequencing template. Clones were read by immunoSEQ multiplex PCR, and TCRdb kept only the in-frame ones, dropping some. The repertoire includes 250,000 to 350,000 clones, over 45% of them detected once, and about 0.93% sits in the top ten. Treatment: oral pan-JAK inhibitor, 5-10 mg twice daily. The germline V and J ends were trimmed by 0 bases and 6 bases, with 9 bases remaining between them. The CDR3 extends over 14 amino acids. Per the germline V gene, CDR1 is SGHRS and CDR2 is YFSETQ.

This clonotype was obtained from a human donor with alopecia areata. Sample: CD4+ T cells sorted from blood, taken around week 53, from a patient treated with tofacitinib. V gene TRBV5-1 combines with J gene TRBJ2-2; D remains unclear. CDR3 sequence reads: CASSLGSNAGELFF. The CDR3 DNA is TGCGCCAGCAGCTTGGGTAGCAATGCCGGGGAGCTGTTTTTT.